This TCR beta chain was sequenced for a study of human T cells and chemical hapten exposure. On the study more broadly: The sensitizer, 2% DPC, was used on approximately 2 cm by approximately 2 cm of upper inner arm skin. Findings and limits, study-wide: DPC sensitization produced no change in TCRs with frequency above 1 in 1000.

Sample time point: pre-sensitization, week 0. Stated treatment: therapeutic diphenylcyclopropenone sensitization with weekly scalp DPC. CDR1 and CDR2 (germline): SGHRS, YFSETQ. The CDR3 runs 16 residues. Trimming took off 7 bases at V and 7 bases at J, with 21 bases between the two ends. This clonotype was found a few times. Its antigen is currently unknown. Unique molecular identifiers were attached to individual cDNA molecules within the library. From the RACE reads, TCRdb called clonotypes with MiXCR, one entry per CDR3 protein. The repertoire includes about 250,000 distinct CDR3 sequences, almost 8% of them detected once, and 0.9% to 1.5% sits in the top ten.

The sequence was collected from a man between 18 and 29 years old with alopecia areata. Some clones in this sample may be carry-over from other donors' samples. V and J are TRBV5-1 and TRBJ1-6, with D hard to call. Sequencing used whole blood, obtained in connection with sensitization to the hapten diphenylcyclopropenone (DPC). DNA of the CDR3: TGCGCCAGCGTCCCGGGCGGTGGAACCTCGAATTCACCCCTCCACTTT. Protein product: CASVPGGGTSNSPLHF.